The entry below gives a single TCR beta chain sequence along with its context. Authors' methods: Amplification with reference gene primers provided the estimates of nucleated cell counts. Profiled with immunoSEQ multiplex PCR; TCRdb holds only in-frame clones, not every one. Clone size and the V and J calls come from that table; the DNA yielded D and trimming. The profile shows 250,000 to 300,000 clones, about 88% of them singletons. Those enrolled in Seattle joined during active infection and were followed longitudinally afterward. The data are from a study of blood T cell repertoires in COVID-19. Across the whole study: COVID-19 samples from acute and convalescent phases originated in the United States, Italy and Spain. PBMCs, B-cell-depleted T cells, or T cells were the source of the cDNA or gDNA that made up the material.

This CDR3 contains 14 residues. From germline, CDR1 is SGHRS and CDR2 YFSETQ. V lost 4 bases and J lost 2, with 13 bases in between. V is TRBV5-1 and J is TRBJ2-7; possibly TRBD1 for D (6 bases). Sequencing was carried out using peripheral blood. The origin of this receptor is a woman in her 70s with COVID-19, enrolled during active disease. Here the CDR3 reads CASSPGDRTYEQYF. The DNA for the CDR3 is TGCGCCAGCAGCCCAGGTGACAGGACCTACGAGCAGTACTTC.